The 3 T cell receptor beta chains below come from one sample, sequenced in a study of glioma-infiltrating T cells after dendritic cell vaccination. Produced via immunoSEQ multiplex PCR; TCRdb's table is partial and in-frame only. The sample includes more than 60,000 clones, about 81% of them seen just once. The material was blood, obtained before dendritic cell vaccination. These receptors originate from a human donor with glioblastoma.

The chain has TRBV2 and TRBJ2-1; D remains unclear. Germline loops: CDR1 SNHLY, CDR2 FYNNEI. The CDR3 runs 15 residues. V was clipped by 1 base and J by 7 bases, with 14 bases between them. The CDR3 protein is CASSEEQTPGNEQFF. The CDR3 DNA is TGTGCCAGCAGTGAAGAACAGACCCCAGGAAATGAGCAGTTCTTC.

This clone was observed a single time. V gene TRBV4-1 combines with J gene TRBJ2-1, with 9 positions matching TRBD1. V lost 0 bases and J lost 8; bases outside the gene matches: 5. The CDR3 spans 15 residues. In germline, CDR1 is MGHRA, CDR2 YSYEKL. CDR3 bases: TGCGCCAGCAGCCAAGAGGGGACAGGGCAGGATGAGCAGTTCTTC. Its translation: CASSQEGTGQDEQFF.

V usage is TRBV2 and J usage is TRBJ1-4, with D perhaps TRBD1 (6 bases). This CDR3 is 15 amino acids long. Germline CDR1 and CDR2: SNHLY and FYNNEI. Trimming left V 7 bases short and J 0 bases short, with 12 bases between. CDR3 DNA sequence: TGTGCCAGCAAGGGCGGGGGCGCAACTAATGAAAAACTGTTTTTT. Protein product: CASKGGGATNEKLFF.